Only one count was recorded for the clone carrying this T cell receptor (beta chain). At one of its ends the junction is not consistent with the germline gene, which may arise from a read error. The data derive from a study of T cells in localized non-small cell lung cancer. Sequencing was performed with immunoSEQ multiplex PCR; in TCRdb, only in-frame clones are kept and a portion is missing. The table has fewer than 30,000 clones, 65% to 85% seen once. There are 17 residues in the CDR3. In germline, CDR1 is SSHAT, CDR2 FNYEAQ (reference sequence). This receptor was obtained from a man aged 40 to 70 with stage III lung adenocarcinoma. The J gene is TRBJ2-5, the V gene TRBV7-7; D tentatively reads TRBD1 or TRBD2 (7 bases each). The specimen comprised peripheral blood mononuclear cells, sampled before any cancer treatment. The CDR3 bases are TGTGCTAGCAGCTTTGGGCGAAGTGCAGGGGGGGTGGAGACCCAGTACTTC. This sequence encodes CASSFGRSAGGVETQYF.